Detailed here is one TCR beta chain. Its antigen is still unknown. Intraepithelial plus lamina propria lymphocytes were released by processing graft tissue. Per the germline V gene, CDR1 is LGHNA and CDR2 is YSLEER. The CDR3 spans 15 residues. V was pared by 2 bases and J by 6 bases, with 8 bases of the junction left unmatched. The protocol was immunoSEQ multiplex PCR, while the TCRdb copy is restricted to in-frame clones and leaves out a portion. The sample lists more than 13,000 clones, around 67% occurring once. This sample stems from a study of graft-versus-host responses after intestinal transplantation. Study-level information: Transplantation in recipients was multivisceral, liver-intestinal, or isolated intestinal. Anti-thymocyte globulin induction was given to all recipients, followed by tacrolimus and steroids for three to four years.

The study's findings and limits: Early post-transplant HvG declines were associated with peak circulating GvH clone levels. Allografts from individuals with graft-donor T cell macrochimerism displayed high graft-versus-host to host-versus-graft clonal ratios.

The genes are TRBV4-3 and TRBJ2-3; 7 nucleotides agree with TRBD1. The clonotype originates from a human patient who received an intestinal transplant, so some T cells may come from the graft donor. Sample: ileum tissue, taken approximately 700 days after intestinal transplantation. This CDR3 is CASSQSPTGADTQYF. DNA for the CDR3: TGCGCCAGCAGCCAAAGCCCAACAGGGGCCGATACGCAGTATTTT.